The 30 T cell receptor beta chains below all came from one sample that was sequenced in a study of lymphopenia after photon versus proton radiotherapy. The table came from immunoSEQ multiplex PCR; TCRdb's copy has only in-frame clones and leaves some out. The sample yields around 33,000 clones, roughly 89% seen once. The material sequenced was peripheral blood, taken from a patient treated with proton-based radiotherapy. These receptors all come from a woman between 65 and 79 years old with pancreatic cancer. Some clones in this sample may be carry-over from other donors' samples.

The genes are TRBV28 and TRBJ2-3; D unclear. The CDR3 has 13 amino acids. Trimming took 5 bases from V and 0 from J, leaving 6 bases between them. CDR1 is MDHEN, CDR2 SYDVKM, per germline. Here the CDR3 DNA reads TGTGCCAGCAGTCCCCCTAGCACAGATACGCAGTATTTT. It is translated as CASSPPSTDTQYF.

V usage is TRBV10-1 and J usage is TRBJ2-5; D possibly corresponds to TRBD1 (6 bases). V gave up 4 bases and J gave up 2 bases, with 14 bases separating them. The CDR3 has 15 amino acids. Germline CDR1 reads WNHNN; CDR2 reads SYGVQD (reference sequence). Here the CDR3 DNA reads TGCGCCAGCAGTGCGACAGGTTCGGGGCAAGAGACCCAGTACTTC. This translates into CASSATGSGQETQYF.

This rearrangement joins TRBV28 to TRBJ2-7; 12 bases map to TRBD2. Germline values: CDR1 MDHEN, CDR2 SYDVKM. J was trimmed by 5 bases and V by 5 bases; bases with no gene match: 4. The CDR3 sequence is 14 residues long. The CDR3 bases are TGTGCCAGCAGTAGACTAGCGGGAGATAACGAGCAGTACTTC. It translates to CASSRLAGDNEQYF.

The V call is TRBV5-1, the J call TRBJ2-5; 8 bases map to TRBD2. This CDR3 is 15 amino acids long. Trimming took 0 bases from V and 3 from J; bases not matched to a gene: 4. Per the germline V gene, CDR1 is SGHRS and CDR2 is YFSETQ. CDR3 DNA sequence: TGCGCCAGCAGCTTGGCTGCACTAGCGGAAGAGACCCAGTACTTC. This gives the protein CASSLAALAEETQYF.

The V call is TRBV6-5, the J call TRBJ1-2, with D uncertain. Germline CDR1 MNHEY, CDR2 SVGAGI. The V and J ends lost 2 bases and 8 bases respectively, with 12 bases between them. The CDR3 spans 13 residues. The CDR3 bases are TGTGCCAGCAGTTACGGTGCCGGGCCCGGCTACACCTTC. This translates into CASSYGAGPGYTF.

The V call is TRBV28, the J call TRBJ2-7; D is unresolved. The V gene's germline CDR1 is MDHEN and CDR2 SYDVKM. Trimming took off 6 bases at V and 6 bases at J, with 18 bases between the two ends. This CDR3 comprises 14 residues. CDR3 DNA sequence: TGTGCCAGCAGGTTCTACATAACAAAGGGCGAGCAGTACTTC. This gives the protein CASRFYITKGEQYF.

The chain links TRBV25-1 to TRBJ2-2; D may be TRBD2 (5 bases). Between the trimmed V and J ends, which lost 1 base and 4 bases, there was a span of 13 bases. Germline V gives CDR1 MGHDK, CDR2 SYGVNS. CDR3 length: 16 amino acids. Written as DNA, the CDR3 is TGTGCCAGCAGTGAATGGGCTAGCCGCTCCACCGGGGAGCTGTTTTTT. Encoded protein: CASSEWASRSTGELFF.

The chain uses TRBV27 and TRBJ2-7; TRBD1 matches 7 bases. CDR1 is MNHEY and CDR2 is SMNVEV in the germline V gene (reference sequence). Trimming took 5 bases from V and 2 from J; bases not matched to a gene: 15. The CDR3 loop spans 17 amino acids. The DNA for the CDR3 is TGTGCCAGCAGTACGGGCGAGGACAGGCCGGGGACCTACGAGCAGTACTTC. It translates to CASSTGEDRPGTYEQYF.

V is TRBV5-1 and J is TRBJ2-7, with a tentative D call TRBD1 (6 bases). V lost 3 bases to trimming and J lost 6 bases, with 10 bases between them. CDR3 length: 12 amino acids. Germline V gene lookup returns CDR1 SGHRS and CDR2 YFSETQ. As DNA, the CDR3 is TGCGCCAGCAGCTGGGGGCTCGGCGAGCAGTACTTC. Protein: CASSWGLGEQYF.

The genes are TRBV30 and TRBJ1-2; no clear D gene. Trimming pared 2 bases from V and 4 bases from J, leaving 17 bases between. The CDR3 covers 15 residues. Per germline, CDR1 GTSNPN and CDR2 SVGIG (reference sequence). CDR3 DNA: TGTGCCTGGAGTACCTCCTCTCTCCGGGGCTATGGCTACACCTTC. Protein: CAWSTSSLRGYGYTF.

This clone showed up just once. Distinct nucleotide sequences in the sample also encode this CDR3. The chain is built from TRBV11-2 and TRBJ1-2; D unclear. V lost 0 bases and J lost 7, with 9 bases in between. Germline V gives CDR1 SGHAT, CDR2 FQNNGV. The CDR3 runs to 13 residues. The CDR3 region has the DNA TGTGCCAGCAGCTTAGATCCTTCAGGTGGCTACACCTTC. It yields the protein CASSLDPSGGYTF.

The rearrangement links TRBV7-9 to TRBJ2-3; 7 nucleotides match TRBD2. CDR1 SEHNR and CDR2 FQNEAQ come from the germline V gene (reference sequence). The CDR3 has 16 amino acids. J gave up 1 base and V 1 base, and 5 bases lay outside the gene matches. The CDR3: CASSLVGGSGTDTQYF. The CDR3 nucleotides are TGTGCCAGCAGCTTAGTTGGCGGGAGCGGCACAGATACGCAGTATTTT.

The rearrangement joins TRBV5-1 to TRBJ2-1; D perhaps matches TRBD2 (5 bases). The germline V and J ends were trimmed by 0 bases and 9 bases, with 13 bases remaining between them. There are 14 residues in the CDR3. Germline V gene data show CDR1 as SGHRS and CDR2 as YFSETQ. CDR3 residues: CASSLESGIGEQFF. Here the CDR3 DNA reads TGCGCCAGCAGCTTGGAATCCGGGATCGGTGAGCAGTTCTTC.

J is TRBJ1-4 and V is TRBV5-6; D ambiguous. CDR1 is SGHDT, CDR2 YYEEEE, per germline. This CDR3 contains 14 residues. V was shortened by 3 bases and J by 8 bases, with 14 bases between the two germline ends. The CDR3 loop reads CASSSPTSEEKLFF. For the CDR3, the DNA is TGTGCCAGCAGCTCCCCGACCTCTGAGGAAAAACTGTTTTTT.

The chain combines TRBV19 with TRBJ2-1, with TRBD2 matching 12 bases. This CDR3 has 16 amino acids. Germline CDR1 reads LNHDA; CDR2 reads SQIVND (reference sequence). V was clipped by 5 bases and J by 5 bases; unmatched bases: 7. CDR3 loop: CASSSPGLAGDNEQFF. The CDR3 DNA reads TGTGCCAGTAGTTCCCCGGGACTAGCGGGCGACAATGAGCAGTTCTTC.

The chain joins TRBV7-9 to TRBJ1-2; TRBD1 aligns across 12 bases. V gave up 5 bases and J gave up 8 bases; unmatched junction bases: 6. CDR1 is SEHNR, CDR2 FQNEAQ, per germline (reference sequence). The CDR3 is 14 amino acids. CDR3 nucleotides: TGTGCCAGCAGCCCGGGACAGGGGGCGTGGGGCTACACCTTC. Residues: CASSPGQGAWGYTF.

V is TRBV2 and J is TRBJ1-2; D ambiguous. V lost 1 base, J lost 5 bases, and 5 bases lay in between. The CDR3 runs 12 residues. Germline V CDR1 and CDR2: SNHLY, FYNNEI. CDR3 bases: TGTGCCAGCAGTGAAGAGAATTATGGCTACACCTTC. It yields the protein CASSEENYGYTF.

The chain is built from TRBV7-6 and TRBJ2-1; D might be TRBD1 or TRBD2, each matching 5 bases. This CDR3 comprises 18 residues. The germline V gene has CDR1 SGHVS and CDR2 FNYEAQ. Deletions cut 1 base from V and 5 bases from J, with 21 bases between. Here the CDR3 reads CASSLVSSVGVRNNEQFF. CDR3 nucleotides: TGTGCCAGCAGCTTAGTCTCTAGTGTGGGGGTAAGAAACAATGAGCAGTTCTTC.

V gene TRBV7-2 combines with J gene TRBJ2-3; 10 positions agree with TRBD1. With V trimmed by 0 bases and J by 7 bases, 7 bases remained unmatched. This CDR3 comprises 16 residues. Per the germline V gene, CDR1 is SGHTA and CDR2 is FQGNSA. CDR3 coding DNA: TGTGCCAGCAGCTTAGCGCGCGACAGGGGGCTAAATACGCAGTATTTT. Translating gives CASSLARDRGLNTQYF.

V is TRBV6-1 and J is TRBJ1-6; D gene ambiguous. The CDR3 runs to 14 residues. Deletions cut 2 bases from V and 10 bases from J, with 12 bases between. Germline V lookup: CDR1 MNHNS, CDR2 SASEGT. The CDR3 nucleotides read TGTGCCAGCAGTGAATGGAAATCTGGCTCACCCCTCCACTTT. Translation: CASSEWKSGSPLHF.

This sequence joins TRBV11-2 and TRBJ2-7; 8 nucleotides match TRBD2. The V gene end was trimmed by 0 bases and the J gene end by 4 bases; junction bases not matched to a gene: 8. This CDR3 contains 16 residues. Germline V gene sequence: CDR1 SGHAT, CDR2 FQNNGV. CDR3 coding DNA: TGTGCCAGCAGCTTAGAGGGCGGGAGGCCCCAATACGAGCAGTACTTC. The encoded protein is CASSLEGGRPQYEQYF.

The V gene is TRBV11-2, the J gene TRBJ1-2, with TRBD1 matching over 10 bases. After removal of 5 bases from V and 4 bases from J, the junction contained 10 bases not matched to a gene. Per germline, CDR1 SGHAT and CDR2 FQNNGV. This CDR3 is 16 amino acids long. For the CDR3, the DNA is TGTGCCAGCAGCCCGTTCGTTGGGGACAGGGGCTATGGCTACACCTTC. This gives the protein CASSPFVGDRGYGYTF.

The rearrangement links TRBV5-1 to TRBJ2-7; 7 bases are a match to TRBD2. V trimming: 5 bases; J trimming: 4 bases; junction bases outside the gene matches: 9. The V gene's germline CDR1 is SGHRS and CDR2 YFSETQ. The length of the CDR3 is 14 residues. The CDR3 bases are TGCGCCAGCAGAGTAAGTCTAGCGGATTACGAGCAGTACTTC. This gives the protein CASRVSLADYEQYF.

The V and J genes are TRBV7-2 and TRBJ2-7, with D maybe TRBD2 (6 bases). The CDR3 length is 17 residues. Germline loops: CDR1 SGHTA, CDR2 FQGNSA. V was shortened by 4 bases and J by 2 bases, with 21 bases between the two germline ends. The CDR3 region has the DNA TGTGCCAGCAGCTCACGCGCGGCGGGAAGGAACCCCTACGAGCAGTACTTC. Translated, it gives CASSSRAAGRNPYEQYF. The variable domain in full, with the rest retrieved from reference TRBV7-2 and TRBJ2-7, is GAGVSQSPSNKVTEKGKDVELRCDPISGHTALYWYRQSLGQGLEFLIYFQGNSAPDKSGLPSDRFSAERTGGSVSTLTIQRTQQEDSAVYLCASSSRAAGRNPYEQYFGPGTRLTVT.

Here the CDR3 reads CASSRGGQYTEAFF. DNA for the CDR3: TGTGCCAGCAGCCGCGGAGGACAGTACACTGAAGCTTTCTTT. This chain links TRBV7-6 with TRBJ1-1; TRBD1 might be the D (6 bases). The CDR3 is made up of 14 amino acids. V was cut by 5 bases and J by 3 bases, with 13 bases left in between. CDR1 and CDR2 from the germline V gene are SGHVS and FNYEAQ.

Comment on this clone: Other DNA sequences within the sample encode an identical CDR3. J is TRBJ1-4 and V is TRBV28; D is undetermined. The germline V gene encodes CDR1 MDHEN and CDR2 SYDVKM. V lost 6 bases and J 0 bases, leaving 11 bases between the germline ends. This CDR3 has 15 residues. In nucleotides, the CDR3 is TGTGCCAGCAGAAAACAGATTGCAACTAATGAAAAACTGTTTTTT. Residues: CASRKQIATNEKLFF. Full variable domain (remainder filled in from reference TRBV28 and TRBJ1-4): DVKVTQSSRYLVKRTGEKVFLECVQDMDHENMFWYRQDPGLGLRLIYFSYDVKMKEKGDIPEGYSVSREKKERFSLILESASTNQTSMYLCASRKQIATNEKLFFGSGTQLSVL.

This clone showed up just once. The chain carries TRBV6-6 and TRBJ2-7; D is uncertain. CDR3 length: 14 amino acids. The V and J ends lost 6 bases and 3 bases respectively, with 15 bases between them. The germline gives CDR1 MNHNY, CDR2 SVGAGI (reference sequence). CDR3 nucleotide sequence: TGTGCCAGCAGGCAATCGGACGCGGACTACGAGCAGTACTTC. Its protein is CASRQSDADYEQYF.

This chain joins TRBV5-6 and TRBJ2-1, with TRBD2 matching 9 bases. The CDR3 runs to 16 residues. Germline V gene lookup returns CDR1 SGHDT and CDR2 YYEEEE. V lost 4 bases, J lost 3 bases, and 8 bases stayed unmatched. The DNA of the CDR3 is TGTGCCAGCAGCCCATCGGCTAGCGGGAACTACAATGAGCAGTTCTTC. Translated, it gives CASSPSASGNYNEQFF.

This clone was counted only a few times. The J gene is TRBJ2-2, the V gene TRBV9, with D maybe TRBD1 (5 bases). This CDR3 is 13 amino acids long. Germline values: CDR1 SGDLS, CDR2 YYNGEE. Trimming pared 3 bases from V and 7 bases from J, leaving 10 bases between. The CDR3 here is CASSDGAFGELFF. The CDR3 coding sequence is TGTGCCAGCAGCGATGGGGCCTTCGGGGAGCTGTTTTTT.

CDR3 sequence reads: CASSDFSGQQANYGYTF. The CDR3 region has the DNA TGTGCCAGCAGTGACTTTTCGGGACAGCAAGCTAACTATGGCTACACCTTC. This chain connects TRBV25-1 to TRBJ1-2; 7 bases map to TRBD1. Trimming cost V 3 bases and J 0 bases; bases outside gene matches: 10. Germline CDR1 is MGHDK and CDR2 is SYGVNS. The CDR3 covers 17 residues.